This T cell receptor (beta chain) derives from a study of regulatory T cells in long-lasting Graves disease. Relying on iRepertoire HTBI primers and Arm-PCR of CDR3 regions, the team built TCR beta libraries. TCRdb ran MiXCR on the multiplex PCR reads and lists one entry per CDR3 protein. Found here are approximately 470,000 distinct CDR3 sequences, about 16% of them singletons; the top ten hold 9% to 15%. Sample time point: newly diagnosed GD, antithyroid drugs for less than 3 months. The TCR library was made from RNA that had been extracted from PBMCs in TRIzol. This clonotype occurred a few times. The data were also submitted as part of a second study, on T cells in Graves' hyperthyroidism and ophthalmopathy. That work states: Each diagnosis drew on symptoms, thyroxine, TRAb, thyroid ultrasound and orbital computed tomography findings.

The material was peripheral blood mononuclear cells (PBMCs), obtained at new diagnosis, from a patient treated with antithyroid drugs. This sequence originates from a man aged 35 to 55 with Graves disease.

CDR3 amino acids: CASSTTGTSGANTGELFF. The CDR3 coding sequence is TGCGCCAGCAGCACCACCGGGACTAGCGGCGCGAACACCGGGGAGCTGTTTTTT. This chain connects TRBV5-1 to TRBJ2-2; 11 bases are shared with TRBD2. The CDR3 sequence is 18 residues long. With V trimmed by 4 bases and J by 0 bases, 8 bases remained unmatched. The germline V gene has CDR1 SGHRS and CDR2 YFSETQ.